The T cell receptor beta chain described here comes from a study of blood T cell repertoires in COVID-19. At the level of the study: Italy, Spain and the United States were the sources of the convalescent and acute COVID-19 samples. PBMCs, B-cell-depleted T cells, or T cells provided the cDNA or gDNA that made up the material.

Trimming cost V 7 bases and J 3 bases, with 15 bases left between them. This CDR3 has 14 amino acids. The V gene's germline CDR1 is GTSNPN and CDR2 SVGIG (reference sequence). As processed by the authors: Reference gene primer amplification yielded estimated nucleated cell counts. Sequencing was performed with immunoSEQ multiplex PCR; in TCRdb, only in-frame clones are kept and a portion is missing. D and trimming come from the DNA, and the V and J calls and clone size come from that table. Of 80,000 to 95,000 clones detected, 85% appear once; the ten largest clones hold 35% to 45%. V and J are TRBV30 and TRBJ1-4; D not certain. The TCR sequence derives from an elderly man with acute or convalescent COVID-19. The sample comprised peripheral blood. CDR3 protein: CASQERQPNEKLFF. CDR3 sequence (DNA): TGTGCCTCCCAGGAAAGGCAGCCTAATGAAAAACTGTTTTTT.